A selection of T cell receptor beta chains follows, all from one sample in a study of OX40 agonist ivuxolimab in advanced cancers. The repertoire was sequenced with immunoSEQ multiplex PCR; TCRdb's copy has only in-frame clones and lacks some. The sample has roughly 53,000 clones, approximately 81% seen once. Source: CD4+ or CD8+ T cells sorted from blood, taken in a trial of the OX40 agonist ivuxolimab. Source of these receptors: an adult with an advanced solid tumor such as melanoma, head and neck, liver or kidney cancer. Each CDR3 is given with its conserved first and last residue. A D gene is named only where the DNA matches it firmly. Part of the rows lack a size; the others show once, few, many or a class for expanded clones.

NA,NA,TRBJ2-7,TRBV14,CASSQVMLSEQYF,TGTGCCAGCAGCCAAGTTATGCTTAGCGAGCAGTACTTC
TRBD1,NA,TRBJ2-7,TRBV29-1,CSAGQANSYEQYF,TGCAGCGCTGGACAGGCGAACTCCTACGAGCAGTACTTC
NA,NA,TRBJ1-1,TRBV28,CASSPRGRGAPTEAFF,TGTGCCAGCAGTCCTCGGGGGCGGGGGGCGCCTACTGAAGCTTTCTTT
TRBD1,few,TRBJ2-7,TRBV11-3,CASRRLGQGLYEQYF,TGTGCCAGCAGGAGGCTTGGACAGGGGTTGTACGAGCAGTACTTC
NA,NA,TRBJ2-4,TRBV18,CASSPPSGEGNIQYF,TGTGCCAGCTCACCACCGAGCGGCGAGGGAAACATTCAGTACTTC
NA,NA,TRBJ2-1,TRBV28,CASWARAMRDNEQFF,TGTGCCAGCTGGGCGCGGGCCATGAGGGACAATGAGCAGTTCTTC
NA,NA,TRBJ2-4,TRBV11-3,CASSLDSGSENIQYF,TGTGCCAGCAGCTTAGATTCGGGCAGTGAGAACATTCAGTACTTC
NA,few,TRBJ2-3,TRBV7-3,CASSPWGVGTDTQYF,TGTGCCAGCAGCCCTTGGGGGGTAGGCACAGATACGCAGTATTTT
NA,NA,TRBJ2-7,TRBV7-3,CASSLSGGASYEQYF,TGTGCCAGCAGCTTAAGTGGCGGGGCCTCCTACGAGCAGTACTTC
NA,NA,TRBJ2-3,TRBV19,CASSSGRGDTQYF,TGTGCCAGTAGTAGCGGTCGCGGAGATACGCAGTATTTT
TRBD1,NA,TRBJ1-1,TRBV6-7,CASSDSQGVAFF,TGTGCCAGCAGCGACTCACAGGGGGTAGCTTTCTTT
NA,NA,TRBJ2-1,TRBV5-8,CASSFANEQFF,TGTGCCAGCAGCTTTGCCAATGAGCAGTTCTTC
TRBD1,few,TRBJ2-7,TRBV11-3,CASSLSGGQAYEQYF,TGTGCCAGCAGCTTATCCGGGGGACAGGCCTACGAGCAGTACTTC
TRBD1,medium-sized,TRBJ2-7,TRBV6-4,CASSTRKTGVYEQYF,TGTGCCAGCAGCACGAGGAAGACAGGGGTCTACGAGCAGTACTTC
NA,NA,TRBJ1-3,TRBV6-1,CASSSVRSGNTIYF,TGTGCCAGCAGCTCCGTTCGCTCTGGAAACACCATATATTTT
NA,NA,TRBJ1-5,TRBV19,CASITGTLGPQHF,TGTGCCAGTATTACCGGGACCCTCGGGCCCCAGCATTTT
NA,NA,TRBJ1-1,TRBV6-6,CASSGGVTEAFF,TGTGCCAGCAGTGGAGGCGTCACTGAAGCTTTCTTT
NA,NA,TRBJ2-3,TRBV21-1,CASSKGSKSGHVGTDTQYF,TGTGCCAGCAGCAAAGGATCAAAGTCGGGACATGTGGGCACAGATACGCAGTATTTT
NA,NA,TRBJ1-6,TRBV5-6,CASSSDGRDRRNSPLHF,TGTGCCAGCAGCTCGGACGGGCGAGACAGAAGAAATTCACCCCTCCACTTT
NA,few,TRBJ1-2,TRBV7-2,CASSPTVSHYGYTF,TGTGCCAGCAGCCCGACAGTTAGTCACTATGGCTACACCTTC
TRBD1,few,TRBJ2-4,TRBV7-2,CASSYKTGDQIAKNIQYF,TGTGCCAGCAGCTATAAAACAGGGGACCAAATAGCCAAAAACATTCAGTACTTC
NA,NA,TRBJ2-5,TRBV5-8,CASSLLQGGRETQYF,TGCGCCAGCAGCTTGTTACAGGGAGGGAGGGAGACCCAGTACTTC
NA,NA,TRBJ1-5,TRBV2,CASNQGYSNQPQHF,TGTGCCAGCAATCAGGGGTATAGCAATCAGCCCCAGCATTTT
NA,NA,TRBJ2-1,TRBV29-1,CSVARDPNYNEQFF,TGCAGCGTTGCGCGGGATCCCAATTACAATGAGCAGTTCTTC
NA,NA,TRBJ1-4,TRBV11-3,CASSFRTGEKLFF,TGTGCCAGCAGCTTTCGCACGGGTGAAAAACTGTTTTTT
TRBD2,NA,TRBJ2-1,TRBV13,CASSFRTSGGSEQFF,TGTGCCAGCAGCTTTAGGACTAGCGGTGGGAGTGAGCAGTTCTTC
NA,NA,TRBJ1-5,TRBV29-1,CSAAEGTQPQHF,TGCAGCGCGGCGGAGGGGACTCAGCCCCAGCATTTT
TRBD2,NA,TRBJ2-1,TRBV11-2,CASSPTSGTSNEQFF,TGTGCCAGCAGCCCGACTAGCGGGACGTCCAATGAGCAGTTCTTC
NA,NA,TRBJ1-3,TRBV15,CATSRSIPAGNTIYF,TGTGCCACCAGCAGATCGATTCCGGCTGGAAACACCATATATTTT
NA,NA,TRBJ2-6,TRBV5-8,CASSGAAGANVLTF,TGTGCCAGCTCCGGGGCAGCTGGGGCCAACGTCCTGACTTTC
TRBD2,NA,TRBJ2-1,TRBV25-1,CASSLGLAGVNEQFF,TGTGCCAGCAGTTTAGGACTAGCGGGAGTTAATGAGCAGTTCTTC
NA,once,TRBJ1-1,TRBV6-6,CASIYRATNTEAFF,TGTGCCAGCATCTATAGGGCGACGAACACTGAAGCTTTCTTT
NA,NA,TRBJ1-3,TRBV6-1,CASSGGLTSGNTIYF,TGTGCCAGCAGTGGGGGACTGACCTCTGGAAACACCATATATTTT